This T cell receptor (beta chain) was captured by sequencing in a study of CD8 T cells in ankylosing spondylitis. Study-wide findings and caveats: Among TCR beta sequences, a motif of under 10 highly homologous variants appeared characteristic of ankylosing spondylitis blood.

Making use of molecular barcodes, quantitative 5'-RACE generated TCR beta libraries. TCRdb re-derived calls from the 5' RACE reads in MiXCR, one entry per CDR3 protein. Of 9,500 to 10,000 distinct CDR3 sequences in the sample, 5% to 7.5% are singletons; the top ten hold about two fifths. The CDR3 runs 16 residues. Trimming took 0 bases from V and 1 from J, leaving 13 bases between them. Germline V gene sequence: CDR1 SGDLS, CDR2 YYNGEE. To note about this clonotype: Its antigen is as yet unknown.

The TCR comes from a female donor with ankylosing spondylitis or in good health (not recorded which). The gene calls are TRBV9 and TRBJ1-1, with D unresolved. The sample taken for sequencing was blood, either unsorted or a sorted T cell fraction (not recorded which). The CDR3 sequence: CASSVGKDWGNTEAFF. The CDR3 DNA reads as TGTGCCAGCAGCGTAGGTAAAGATTGGGGGAACACTGAAGCTTTCTTT.